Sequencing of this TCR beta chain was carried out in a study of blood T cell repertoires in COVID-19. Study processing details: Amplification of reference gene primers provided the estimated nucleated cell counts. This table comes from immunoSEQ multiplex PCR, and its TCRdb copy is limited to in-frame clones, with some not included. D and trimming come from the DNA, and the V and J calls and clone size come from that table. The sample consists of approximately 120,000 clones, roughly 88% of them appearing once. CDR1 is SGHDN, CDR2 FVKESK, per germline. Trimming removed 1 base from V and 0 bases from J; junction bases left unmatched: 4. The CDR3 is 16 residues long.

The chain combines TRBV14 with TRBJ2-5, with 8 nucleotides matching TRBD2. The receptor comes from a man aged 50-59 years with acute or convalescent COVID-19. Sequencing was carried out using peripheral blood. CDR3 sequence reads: CASSQAEREYQETQYF. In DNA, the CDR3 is TGTGCCAGCAGCCAAGCCGAGCGGGAGTACCAAGAGACCCAGTACTTC.